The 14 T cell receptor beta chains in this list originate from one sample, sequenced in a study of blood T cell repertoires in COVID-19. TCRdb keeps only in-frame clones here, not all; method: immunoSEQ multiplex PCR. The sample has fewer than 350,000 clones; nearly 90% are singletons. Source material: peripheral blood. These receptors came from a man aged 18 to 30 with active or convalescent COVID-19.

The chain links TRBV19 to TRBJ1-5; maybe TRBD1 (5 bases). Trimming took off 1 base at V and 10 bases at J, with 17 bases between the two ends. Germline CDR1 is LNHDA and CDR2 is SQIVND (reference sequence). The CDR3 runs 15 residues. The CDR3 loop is CASSIGRGPPGPQHF. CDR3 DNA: TGTGCCAGTAGTATAGGGAGGGGCCCTCCGGGACCCCAGCATTTT. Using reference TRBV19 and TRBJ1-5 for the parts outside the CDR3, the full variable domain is DGGITQSPKYLFRKEGQNVTLSCEQNLNHDAMYWYRQDPGQGLRLIYYSQIVNDFQKGDIAEGYSVSREKKESFPLTVTSAQKNPTAFYLCASSIGRGPPGPQHFGDGTRLSIL.

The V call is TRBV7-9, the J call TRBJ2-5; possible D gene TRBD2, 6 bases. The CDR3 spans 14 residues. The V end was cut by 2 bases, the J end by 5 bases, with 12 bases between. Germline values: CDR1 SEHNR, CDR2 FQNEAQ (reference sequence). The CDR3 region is CASSLTAGRETQYF. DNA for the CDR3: TGTGCCAGCAGCTTAACGGCTGGGAGGGAGACCCAGTACTTC.

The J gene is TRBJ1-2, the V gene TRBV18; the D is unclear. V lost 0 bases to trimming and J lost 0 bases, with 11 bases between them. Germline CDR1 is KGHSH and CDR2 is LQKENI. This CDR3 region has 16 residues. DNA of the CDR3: TGTGCCAGCTCACCACCCAGACGGGGTCCTAACTATGGCTACACCTTC. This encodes CASSPPRRGPNYGYTF. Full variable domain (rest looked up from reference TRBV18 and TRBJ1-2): NAGVMQNPRHLVRRRGQEARLRCSPMKGHSHVYWYRQLPEEGLKFMVYLQKENIIDESGMPKERFSAEFPKEGPSILRIQQVVRGDSAAYFCASSPPRRGPNYGYTFGSGTRLTVV.

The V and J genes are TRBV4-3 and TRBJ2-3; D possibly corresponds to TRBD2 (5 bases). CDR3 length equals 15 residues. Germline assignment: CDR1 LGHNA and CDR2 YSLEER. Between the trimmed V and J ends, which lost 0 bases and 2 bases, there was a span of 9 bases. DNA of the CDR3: TGCGCCAGCAGCCAAGATGAGGGAGTCACAGATACGCAGTATTTT. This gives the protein CASSQDEGVTDTQYF.

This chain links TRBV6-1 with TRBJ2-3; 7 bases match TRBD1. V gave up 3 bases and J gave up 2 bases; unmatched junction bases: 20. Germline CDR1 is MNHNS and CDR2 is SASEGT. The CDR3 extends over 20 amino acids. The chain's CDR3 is CASSEFAGFNNQGDTDTQYF. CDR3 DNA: TGTGCCAGCAGTGAGTTTGCCGGTTTTAACAACCAGGGGGACACAGATACGCAGTATTTT.

DNA for the CDR3: TGTGCCAGCAGCACGCTAACCACAGGGGGACAGCCTGACAATGAGCAGTTCTTC. It codes for CASSTLTTGGQPDNEQFF. J is TRBJ2-1 and V is TRBV7-9; 8 bases map to TRBD1. CDR1 is SEHNR and CDR2 is FQNEAQ in the germline V gene (reference sequence). The CDR3 runs to 18 residues. J lost 5 bases, V lost 5 bases, and 17 bases had no gene match.

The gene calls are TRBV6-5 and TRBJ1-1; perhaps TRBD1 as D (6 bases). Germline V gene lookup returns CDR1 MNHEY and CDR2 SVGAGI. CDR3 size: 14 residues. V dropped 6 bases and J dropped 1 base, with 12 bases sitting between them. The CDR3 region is CASRPGTSNTEAFF. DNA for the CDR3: TGTGCCAGCAGACCTGGGACATCGAACACTGAAGCTTTCTTT.

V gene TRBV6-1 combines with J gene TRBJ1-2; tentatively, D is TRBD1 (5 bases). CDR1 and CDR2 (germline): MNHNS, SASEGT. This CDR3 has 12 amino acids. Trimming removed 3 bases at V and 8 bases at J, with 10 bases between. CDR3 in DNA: TGTGCCAGCAGTGAGTGGGGGGGAGGCTACACCTTC. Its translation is CASSEWGGGYTF.

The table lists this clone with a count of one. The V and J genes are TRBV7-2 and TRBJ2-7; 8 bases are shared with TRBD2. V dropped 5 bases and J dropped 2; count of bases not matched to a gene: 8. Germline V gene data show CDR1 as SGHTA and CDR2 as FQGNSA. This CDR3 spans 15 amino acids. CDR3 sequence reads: CASSLPGGPPYEQYF. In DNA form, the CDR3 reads TGTGCCAGCAGCCTGCCGGGGGGGCCCCCCTACGAGCAGTACTTC.

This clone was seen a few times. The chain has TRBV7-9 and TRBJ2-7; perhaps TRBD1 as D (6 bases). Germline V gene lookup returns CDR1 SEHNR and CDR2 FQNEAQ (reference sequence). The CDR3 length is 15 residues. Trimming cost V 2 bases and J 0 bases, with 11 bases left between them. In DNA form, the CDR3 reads TGTGCCAGCAGCTTATCTGGCAGGGGCTCCTACGAGCAGTACTTC. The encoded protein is CASSLSGRGSYEQYF.

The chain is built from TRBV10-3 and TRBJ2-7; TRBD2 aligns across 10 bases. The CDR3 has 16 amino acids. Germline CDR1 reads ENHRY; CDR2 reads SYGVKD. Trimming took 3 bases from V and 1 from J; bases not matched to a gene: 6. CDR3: CAISELTSGSSYEQYF. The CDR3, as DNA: TGTGCCATCAGTGAACTGACTAGCGGGTCTTCCTACGAGCAGTACTTC.

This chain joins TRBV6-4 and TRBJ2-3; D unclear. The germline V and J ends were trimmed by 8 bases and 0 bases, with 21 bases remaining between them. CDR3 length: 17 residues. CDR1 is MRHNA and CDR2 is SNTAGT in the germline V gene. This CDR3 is CASPYSLTKKSTDTQYF. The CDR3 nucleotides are TGTGCCAGCCCATACTCCTTGACAAAAAAGAGCACAGATACGCAGTATTTT.

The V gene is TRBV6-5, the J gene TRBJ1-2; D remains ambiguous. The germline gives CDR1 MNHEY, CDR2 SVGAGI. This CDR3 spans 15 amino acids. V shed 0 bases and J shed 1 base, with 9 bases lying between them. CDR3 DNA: TGTGCCAGCAGTTACTCTACGGGGAGTAACTATGGCTACACCTTC. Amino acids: CASSYSTGSNYGYTF.

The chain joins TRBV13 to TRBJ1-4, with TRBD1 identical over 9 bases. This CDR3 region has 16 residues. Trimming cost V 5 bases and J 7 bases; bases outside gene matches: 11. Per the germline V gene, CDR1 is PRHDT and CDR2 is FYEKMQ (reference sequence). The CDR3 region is CASSAGTGIGIEKLFF. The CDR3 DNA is TGTGCCAGCAGCGCCGGGACAGGGATCGGGATTGAAAAACTGTTTTTT.